This TCR beta chain stems from a study of Graves' ophthalmopathy and Graves' hyperthyroidism. The CDR3 runs 17 residues. V was cut by 0 bases and J by 0 bases, with 13 bases left in between. CDR1 SGDLS and CDR2 YYNGEE come from the germline V gene. Using RNA transcripts, the TCR beta CDR3 regions were amplified. The first-round RT-PCR employed HTBI primers together with the Qiagen OneStep RT-PCR kit. A multiplex PCR was then performed as the second round. MiXCR was run by TCRdb on the multiplex PCR reads, yielding one entry per CDR3 protein. The sample carries almost 750,000 distinct CDR3 sequences, 40% recorded once. Findings of the study overall: Blood also carried most expanded thyroid clonotypes exceeding 0.001 frequency.

As for this clonotype: What it recognizes is unknown.

This chain joins TRBV9 and TRBJ1-3; D uncertain. The specimen sequenced was peripheral blood. The TCR was taken from an adult man with Graves' ophthalmopathy. DNA of the CDR3: TGTGCCAGCAGCGTAGGTGTGCCGGCGTCCTCTGGAAACACCATATATTTT. Its protein is CASSVGVPASSGNTIYF.